This TCR beta chain was sequenced during a study of T cells in Graves' hyperthyroidism and ophthalmopathy. Turning to this clonotype: Antigen: not known. A much larger clone differs from this one at a single base, so this may be a read error.

Study findings and constraints: Before onset, ophthalmopathy was predicted by the model a median around 6 months earlier.

Amplification of TCR beta CDR3 regions used RNA as the template. Initially, a first-round RT-PCR of the TCR CDR3 employed the HTBI primer set. Via MiXCR, TCRdb re-called the multiplex PCR reads, giving one row per CDR3 protein. The sample consists of roughly 740,000 distinct CDR3 sequences, about 17% of them appearing once. V gave up 4 bases and J gave up 1 base, with 20 bases separating them. The V gene's germline CDR1 is SGHKS and CDR2 YYEKEE (reference sequence). CDR3 length: 17 residues. Lactation, pregnancy, other autoimmune disease or uncontrolled infection led to exclusion of patients. This TCR was sampled from a man between 18 and 29 years old with Graves' hyperthyroidism. The source material was blood. V gene TRBV5-5 combines with J gene TRBJ2-5; D possibly corresponds to TRBD1 (6 bases). DNA of the CDR3: TGTGCCAGCAGCGGCCCCCCTACAGGGACGGGCCAAGAGACCCAGTACTTC. This sequence encodes CASSGPPTGTGQETQYF.